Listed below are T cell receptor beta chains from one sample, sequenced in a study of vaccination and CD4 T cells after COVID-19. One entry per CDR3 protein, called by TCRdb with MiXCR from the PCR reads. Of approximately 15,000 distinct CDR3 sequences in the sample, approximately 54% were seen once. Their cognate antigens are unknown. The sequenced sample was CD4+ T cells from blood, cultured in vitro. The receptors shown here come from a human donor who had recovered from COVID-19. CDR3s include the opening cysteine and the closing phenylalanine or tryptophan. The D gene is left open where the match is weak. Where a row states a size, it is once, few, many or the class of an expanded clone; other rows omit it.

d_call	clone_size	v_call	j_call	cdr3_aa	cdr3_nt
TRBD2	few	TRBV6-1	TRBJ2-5	CASSQQRASGSSKETQYF	TGTGCCAGCAGTCAACAACGGGCTAGCGGGAGTAGTAAAGAGACCCAGTACTTC
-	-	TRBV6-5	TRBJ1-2	CASSYSIQGNRGYTF	TGTGCCAGCAGTTACTCGATTCAGGGGAATCGGGGCTACACCTTC
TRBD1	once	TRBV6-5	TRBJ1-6	CASSYSGQGSSPLHF	TGTGCCAGCAGTTACTCCGGACAGGGGAGTTCACCCCTCCACTTT
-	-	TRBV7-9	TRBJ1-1	CASGFYTEAFF	TGTGCCTCAGGGTTTTACACTGAAGCTTTCTTT
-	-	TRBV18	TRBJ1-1	CASSRDQVKGTEAFF	TGTGCCAGCTCACGCGACCAGGTAAAGGGCACTGAAGCTTTCTTT
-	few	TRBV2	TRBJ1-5	CASSIQGLNNQPQHF	TGTGCCAGCAGCATCCAGGGGTTGAACAATCAGCCCCAGCATTTT
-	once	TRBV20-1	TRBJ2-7	CSGVGGGSEQHF	-
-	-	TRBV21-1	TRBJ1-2	CASSGPGQGANGYTF	TGTGCCAGCAGCGGCCCGGGACAGGGGGCGAACGGCTACACCTTC
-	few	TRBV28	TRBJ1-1	CASSFRRNYEAFF	TGTGCCAGCAGTTTCCGTCGAAATTATGAGGCTTTCTTT
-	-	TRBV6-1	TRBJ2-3	CASSEQLLTDTQYF	TGTGCCAGCAGTGAACAACTTCTCACAGATACGCAGTATTTT
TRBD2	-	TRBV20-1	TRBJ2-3	CSAPTGGNTDTQYF	TGCAGTGCTCCCACGGGGGGTAACACAGATACGCAGTATTTT
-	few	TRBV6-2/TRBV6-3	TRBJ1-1	CASGNTEAFF	TGTGCCAGCGGAAACACTGAAGCTTTCTTT
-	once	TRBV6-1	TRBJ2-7	CASSGDTQSGSYEQYF	TGTGCCAGCAGTGGTGATACCCAGTCAGGCTCCTACGAGCAGTACTTC
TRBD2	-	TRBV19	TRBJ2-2	CATKSGRNTGELFF	TGTGCCACCAAAAGCGGGAGAAACACCGGGGAGCTGTTTTTT
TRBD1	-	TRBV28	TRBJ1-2	CASTNGVARGFGYTF	TGTGCCAGCACCAATGGGGTCGCCAGGGGGTTTGGCTACACCTTC
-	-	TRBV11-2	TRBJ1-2	CASQGLSSSGYGYTF	TGTGCCAGTCAAGGTTTGAGCTCGTCGGGCTATGGCTACACCTTC
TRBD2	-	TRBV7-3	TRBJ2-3	CASSQGWWTSGTDTQYF	TGTGCCAGCAGCCAAGGGTGGTGGACTAGCGGCACAGATACGCAGTATTTT
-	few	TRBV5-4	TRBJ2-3	CASSLPGGTQYF	TGTGCCAGCTCACTTCCTGGCGGTACGCAGTATTTT
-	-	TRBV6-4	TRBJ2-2	CASSAENTGELFF	TGTGCCAGCAGTGCGGAGAACACCGGGGAGCTGTTTTTT
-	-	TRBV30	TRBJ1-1	CAWARGQNTEAFF	TGTGCCTGGGCCAGGGGCCAAAACACTGAAGCTTTCTTT
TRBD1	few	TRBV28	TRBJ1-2	CASSSPDRRTRGYTF	TGTGCCAGCAGTTCCCCGGACAGGCGGACTAGGGGCTACACCTTC
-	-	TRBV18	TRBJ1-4	CASSPLGTTNEKLFF	TGTGCCAGCTCACCACTCGGAACAACTAATGAAAAACTGTTTTTT
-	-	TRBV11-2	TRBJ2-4	CASSLVRQLAKNIQYF	TGTGCCAGCAGCTTAGTTAGACAGTTAGCCAAAAACATTCAGTACTTC
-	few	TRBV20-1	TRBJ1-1	CSARVDRELEAFF	TGCAGTGCTAGAGTGGACCGAGAGTTGGAAGCTTTCTTT
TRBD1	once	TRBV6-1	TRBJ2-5	CASSPTGQETQYF	TGTGCCAGCAGTCCGACAGGGCAAGAGACCCAGTACTTC
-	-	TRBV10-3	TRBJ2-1	CAIRTREQSSYNEQFF	TGTGCCATCAGGACTCGGGAACAGAGCTCCTACAATGAGCAGTTCTTC
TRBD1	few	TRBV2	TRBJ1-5	CASGTGNQPQHF	TGTGCCAGCGGGACAGGGAATCAGCCCCAGCATTTT
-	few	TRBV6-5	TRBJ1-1	CASSFPGSPARNTEAFF	TGTGCCAGCAGTTTCCCGGGCTCTCCCGCGAGGAACACTGAAGCTTTCTTT
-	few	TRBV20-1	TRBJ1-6	CSALNLQGNSPLHF	TGCAGTGCCCTGAACTTACAGGGTAATTCACCCCTCCACTTT
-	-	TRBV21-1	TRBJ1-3	CASSAQTGPSGNTIYF	TGTGCCAGCAGCGCCCAAACAGGGCCCTCTGGAAACACCATATATTTT
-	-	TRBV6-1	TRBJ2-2	CASSKEAHTGELFF	TGTGCCAGCAGTAAAGAGGCTCACACCGGGGAGCTGTTTTTT
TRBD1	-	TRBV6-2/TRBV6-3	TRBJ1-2	CASRWTGTYGYTF	TGTGCCAGCAGATGGACAGGCACCTATGGCTACACCTTC
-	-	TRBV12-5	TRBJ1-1	CASGLAPSTEAFF	TGTGCTAGTGGTTTGGCCCCCAGCACTGAAGCTTTCTTT
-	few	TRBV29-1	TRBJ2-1	CSVDPGSGSYNEQFF	TGCAGCGTAGATCCGGGATCAGGCTCCTACAATGAGCAGTTCTTC
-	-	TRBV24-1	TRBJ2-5	CATSDFGPSGTGETQYF	TGTGCCACCAGTGATTTTGGGCCGTCGGGGACGGGAGAGACCCAGTACTTC
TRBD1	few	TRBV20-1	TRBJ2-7	CSAVGQGPPYEQYF	TGCAGTGCTGTGGGACAGGGACCCCCCTACGAGCAGTACTTC
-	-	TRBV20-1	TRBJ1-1	CSASRGYRNTEAFF	TGCAGTGCCTCTCGTGGGTATAGGAACACTGAAGCTTTCTTT
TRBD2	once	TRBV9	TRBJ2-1	CASSAMPGASGYNEQFF	TGTGCCAGCAGCGCCATGCCCGGGGCTAGCGGCTACAATGAGCAGTTCTTC
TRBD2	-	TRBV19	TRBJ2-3	CASTSGRGTDTQYF	TGTGCCAGTACTAGCGGGAGAGGCACAGATACGCAGTATTTT
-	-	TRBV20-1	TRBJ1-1	CSATRTGNTEAFF	TGCAGTGCTACTCGGACTGGGAACACTGAAGCTTTCTTT
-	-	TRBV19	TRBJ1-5	CASTILGGPQHF	TGTGCCAGTACCATACTAGGGGGGCCCCAGCATTTT
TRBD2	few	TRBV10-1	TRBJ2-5	CASSESAGGPRETQYF	TGCGCCAGCAGTGAGTCGGCGGGAGGGCCTAGGGAGACCCAGTACTTC
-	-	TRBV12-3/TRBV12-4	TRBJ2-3	CASSTIGDTQYF	TGTGCCAGCAGTACGATCGGAGATACGCAGTATTTT
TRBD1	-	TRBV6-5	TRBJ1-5	CASSSTGVSNQPQHF	TGTGCCAGCAGTTCGACAGGGGTTAGCAATCAGCCCCAGCATTTT
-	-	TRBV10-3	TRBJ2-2	CATREGNTGELFF	TGTGCCACCCGTGAGGGCAACACCGGGGAGCTGTTTTTT
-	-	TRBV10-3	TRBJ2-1	CAISESSGEQFF	TGTGCCATCAGTGAGTCGTCTGGTGAGCAGTTCTTC
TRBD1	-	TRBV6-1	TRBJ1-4	CASCVGQGPEKLFF	TGTGCCAGCTGTGTGGGACAGGGCCCAGAAAAACTGTTTTTT
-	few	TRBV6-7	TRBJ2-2	CASSYSKQGNTGELFF	TGTGCCAGCAGTTACTCTAAGCAGGGGAACACCGGGGAGCTGTTTTTT
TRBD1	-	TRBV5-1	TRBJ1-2	CASNPLPGGNYGYTF	TGCGCCAGCAACCCGTTGCCAGGGGGCAACTATGGCTACACCTTC
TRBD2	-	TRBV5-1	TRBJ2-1	CASTGSGLGLYNEQFF	TGCGCCAGCACCGGGTCGGGACTAGGATTATACAATGAGCAGTTCTTC
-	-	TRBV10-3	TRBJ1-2	CAISESRAQGLGPHITF	TGTGCCATCAGTGAGTCGAGGGCCCAGGGGTTAGGACCTCACATCACCTTC
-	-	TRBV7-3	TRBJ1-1	CASSYTVNTEAFF	TGTGCCAGCAGTTACACAGTGAACACTGAAGCTTTCTTT
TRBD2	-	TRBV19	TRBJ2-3	CASRREGQKDTQYF	TGTGCCAGTAGACGGGAGGGCCAAAAAGATACGCAGTATTTT
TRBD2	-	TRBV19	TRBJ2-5	CASSTSGSNFETQYF	TGTGCCAGTTCGACTAGCGGGAGTAATTTCGAGACCCAGTACTTC
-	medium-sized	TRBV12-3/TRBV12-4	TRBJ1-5	CASSLVGGGQPQHF	TGTGCCAGCAGTTTAGTTGGAGGGGGGCAGCCCCAGCATTTT